These 19 T cell receptor beta chains originate from one sample sequenced in a study of blood T cell repertoires in COVID-19. Some clones are missing from TCRdb's copy, which holds only in-frame ones; the method was immunoSEQ multiplex PCR. The sample has over 200,000 clones, 75% to 90% seen once; the top ten hold roughly 5%. The sample taken for sequencing was peripheral blood. The receptors shown here come from a human donor in a cohort sampled during active COVID-19.

The chain links TRBV19 to TRBJ2-7; 9 bases align to TRBD1. From germline, CDR1 is LNHDA and CDR2 SQIVND (reference sequence). Unmatched junction bases numbered 4, after V lost 1 base and J lost 0 bases. The CDR3 runs to 16 residues. The CDR3 is CASSIVTGGFSYEQYF. CDR3 coding DNA: TGTGCCAGTAGTATAGTTACAGGGGGCTTCTCCTACGAGCAGTACTTC. Filled out from reference TRBV19 and TRBJ2-7, the complete variable domain reads DGGITQSPKYLFRKEGQNVTLSCEQNLNHDAMYWYRQDPGQGLRLIYYSQIVNDFQKGDIAEGYSVSREKKESFPLTVTSAQKNPTAFYLCASSIVTGGFSYEQYFGPGTRLTVT.

V is TRBV7-2 and J is TRBJ2-1; TRBD2 matches at 7 bases. The V segment lost 1 base and the J segment 6 bases; nucleotides outside the gene matches: 15. Germline V gene data show CDR1 as SGHTA and CDR2 as FQGNSA. CDR3 size: 18 residues. CDR3 region: CASSLGSGYTQLFNEQFF. For the CDR3, the DNA is TGTGCCAGCAGCTTAGGTAGCGGGTACACACAGTTGTTCAATGAGCAGTTCTTC.

CDR3 amino acids: CASSQAGHNYGYTF. The DNA of the CDR3 is TGTGCCAGCAGCCAAGCGGGGCACAACTATGGCTACACCTTC. The chain is built from TRBV7-2 and TRBJ1-2; D perhaps matches TRBD1 (5 bases). V lost 5 bases and J 2 bases, leaving 12 bases between the germline ends. CDR3 length equals 14 residues. CDR1 is SGHTA, CDR2 FQGNSA, per germline.

DNA for the CDR3: TGTGCCAGCAGCCCCCGGGACAGCAATGAAAAACTGTTTTTT. It is translated as CASSPRDSNEKLFF. The chain combines TRBV7-2 with TRBJ1-4; 7 bases are a match to TRBD1. CDR3 length equals 14 residues. The V gene's germline CDR1 is SGHTA and CDR2 FQGNSA. V gave up 5 bases and J gave up 5 bases; unmatched junction bases: 5. The whole variable domain, filled in from reference TRBV7-2 and TRBJ1-4, reads GAGVSQSPSNKVTEKGKDVELRCDPISGHTALYWYRQSLGQGLEFLIYFQGNSAPDKSGLPSDRFSAERTGGSVSTLTIQRTQQEDSAVYLCASSPRDSNEKLFFGSGTQLSVL.

The rearrangement uses TRBV30 and TRBJ1-1, with TRBD1 matching 10 bases. CDR3 length: 15 amino acids. CDR1 GTSNPN and CDR2 SVGIG come from the germline V gene (reference sequence). With 5 bases clipped from V and 1 base from J, the junction kept 7 bases outside the gene matches. DNA of the CDR3: TGTGCCTGGGACAGGGGGCATAGCCGGAACACTGAAGCTTTCTTT. Translation gives CAWDRGHSRNTEAFF.

This clone was detected only a few times. The genes are TRBV27 and TRBJ1-6, with TRBD1 as a possible D gene (5 bases). The CDR3 is 13 residues long. Germline CDR1 is MNHEY and CDR2 is SMNVEV (reference sequence). With 3 bases removed from V and 13 bases from J, the gap between germline ends came to 13 bases. The CDR3 nucleotides read TGTGCCAGCAGTTTTTTAAGGGACTTGCCCCTCCACTTT. Translated: CASSFLRDLPLHF.

This chain connects TRBV29-1 to TRBJ2-3, with 7 bases aligning to TRBD2. Germline assignment: CDR1 SQVTM and CDR2 ANQGSEA. The CDR3 is made up of 12 amino acids. J gave up 2 bases and V 6 bases, and 2 bases lay outside the gene matches. The CDR3 DNA sequence: TGCAGCGTGGCGGGGGACACAGATACGCAGTATTTT. Translating it yields CSVAGDTDTQYF.

The chain recombines TRBV2 with TRBJ1-4, with TRBD1 as a possible D gene (6 bases). The germline V gene has CDR1 SNHLY and CDR2 FYNNEI. V lost 4 bases to trimming and J lost 7 bases, with 13 bases between them. This CDR3 region has 14 residues. CDR3 amino acids: CASSASGTSEKLFF. CDR3 nucleotides: TGTGCCAGCAGTGCTTCAGGGACAAGTGAAAAACTGTTTTTT.

The V gene is TRBV4-3, the J gene TRBJ2-1, with D hard to call. V gave up 0 bases and J gave up 3 bases, with 9 bases separating them. This CDR3 has 15 amino acids. Per germline, CDR1 LGHNA and CDR2 YSLEER. CDR3 loop: CASSQDQRSYNEQFF. The CDR3 DNA follows: TGCGCCAGCAGCCAAGATCAACGGAGCTACAATGAGCAGTTCTTC.

This sequence joins TRBV2 and TRBJ2-6; D ambiguous. The CDR3 consists of 14 residues. V lost 3 bases and J 0 bases, leaving 3 bases between the germline ends. Germline CDR1 reads SNHLY; CDR2 reads FYNNEI. The CDR3 here is CASSDGSGANVLTF. CDR3 in DNA: TGTGCCAGCAGTGACGGCTCTGGGGCCAACGTCCTGACTTTC. Variable domain in full (rest from reference TRBV2 and TRBJ2-6): EPEVTQTPSHQVTQMGQEVILRCVPISNHLYFYWYRQILGQKVEFLVSFYNNEISEKSEIFDDQFSVERPDGSNFTLKIRSTKLEDSAMYFCASSDGSGANVLTFGAGSRLTVL.

The chain joins TRBV19 to TRBJ2-7, with 8 bases that match TRBD1. CDR3 size: 17 residues. J was trimmed by 0 bases and V by 4 bases; bases with no gene match: 11. Germline V gene data show CDR1 as LNHDA and CDR2 as SQIVND (reference sequence). In DNA form, the CDR3 reads TGTGCCAGTAGTAAGGGGACAGGCCGCTCCCTCTCCTACGAGCAGTACTTC. Protein sequence: CASSKGTGRSLSYEQYF.

The CDR3 DNA is TGTGCCTGGAGCGGGAGGGGGCAGGAAAAACTGTTTTTT. Residues: CAWSGRGQEKLFF. V gene TRBV30 combines with J gene TRBJ1-4; 7 positions agree with TRBD1. Germline V lookup: CDR1 GTSNPN, CDR2 SVGIG (reference sequence). The V gene end was trimmed by 3 bases and the J gene end by 8 bases; junction bases not matched to a gene: 6. The CDR3 is made up of 13 amino acids.

The rearrangement uses TRBV2 and TRBJ2-7, with D possibly TRBD2 on 5 matching bases. Trimming pared 8 bases from V and 6 bases from J, leaving 11 bases between. CDR1 and CDR2 from the germline V gene are SNHLY and FYNNEI. The CDR3 is made up of 11 amino acids. The CDR3 loop reads CASSLEGEQYF. The DNA of the CDR3 is TGTGCCAGCTCCCTAGAGGGCGAGCAGTACTTC.

The rearrangement links TRBV19 to TRBJ1-4, with 8 bases that match TRBD1. The CDR3 spans 16 residues. Germline CDR1 LNHDA, CDR2 SQIVND (reference sequence). J gave up 3 bases and V 3 bases, and 6 bases lay outside the gene matches. CDR3 sequence reads: CASSMGTGRPNEKLFF. CDR3 coding DNA: TGTGCCAGTAGTATGGGGACAGGACGTCCTAATGAAAAACTGTTTTTT.

This clone was found once. The rearrangement joins TRBV2 to TRBJ2-7, with D possibly matching TRBD2 (6 bases). This CDR3 region has 13 residues. V was trimmed by 4 bases and J by 2 bases, leaving 9 bases between them. Looked up from germline, CDR1 is SNHLY and CDR2 is FYNNEI. The chain's CDR3 is CASSVTGAYEQYF. In nucleotides, the CDR3 is TGTGCCAGCAGTGTTACGGGGGCCTACGAGCAGTACTTC.

The chain's CDR3 is CASSAPVGQGAGGEKLFF. CDR3 in DNA: TGTGCCAGCAGTGCCCCCGTGGGACAGGGGGCAGGAGGTGAAAAACTGTTTTTT. The chain joins TRBV2 to TRBJ1-4; 12 nucleotides match TRBD1. CDR1 and CDR2 (germline): SNHLY, FYNNEI. The J segment lost 7 bases and the V segment lost 4 bases, leaving 13 bases of the junction unmatched. This CDR3 spans 18 amino acids.

The gene calls are TRBV13 and TRBJ2-7; D is undetermined. V was clipped by 0 bases and J by 2 bases, with 5 bases between them. The germline gives CDR1 PRHDT, CDR2 FYEKMQ (reference sequence). The CDR3 is 13 residues long. In DNA, the CDR3 is TGTGCCAGCAGCTTAGGCAGAACCTACGAGCAGTACTTC. Translation: CASSLGRTYEQYF. Based on the CDR3 plus reference TRBV13 and TRBJ2-7, the full variable domain is AAGVIQSPRHLIKEKRETATLKCYPIPRHDTVYWYQQGPGQDPQFLISFYEKMQSDKGSIPDRFSAQQFSDYHSELNMSSLELGDSALYFCASSLGRTYEQYFGPGTRLTVT.

This clone is a singleton in its sample. V usage is TRBV24-1 and J usage is TRBJ1-5; D might be TRBD1 (6 bases). The CDR3 runs 13 residues. The germline V gene has CDR1 KGHDR and CDR2 SFDVKD. Trimming took off 8 bases at V and 1 base at J, with 8 bases between the two ends. In DNA, the CDR3 is TGTGCCACCAAGGGGGGGAGCAATCAGCCCCAGCATTTT. As protein: CATKGGSNQPQHF.

The chain employs TRBV6-6 and TRBJ2-6; a possible D gene is TRBD1 (6 bases). CDR1 MNHNY and CDR2 SVGAGI come from the germline V gene (reference sequence). With 7 bases removed from V and 0 bases from J, the gap between germline ends came to 34 bases. This CDR3 contains 23 residues. The CDR3 sequence: CASTYSLTPGQLDSRSGANVLTF. CDR3 nucleotide sequence: TGTGCCAGCACCTATTCCTTAACCCCGGGACAACTAGATTCCCGCTCTGGGGCCAACGTCCTGACTTTC.